This entry is about one TCR beta chain. This may be a read error: a much more frequent sequence differs by one nucleotide. The CDR3 sequence is 14 residues long. From germline, CDR1 is MNHEY and CDR2 SVGEGT. Transcripts of RNA were the source for amplifying TCR beta CDR3 regions. Following a first-round RT-PCR that used HTBI primers, a second-round multiplex PCR was carried out. TCRdb fed the multiplex PCR reads into MiXCR, producing one record per CDR3 protein. Found here are a few hundred thousand distinct CDR3 sequences, about 16% of them singletons; the top ten hold approximately 7%. The data were obtained in a study of Graves' ophthalmopathy and Graves' hyperthyroidism.

The clonotype originates from a young woman with stable Graves' hyperthyroidism. The chain carries TRBV6-2 or TRBV6-3 and TRBJ2-2, with 10 bases identical to TRBD2. The specimen was peripheral blood. The CDR3 sequence is CASSYLAGAGELCF. CDR3 DNA sequence: TGTGCCAGCAGTTATCTAGCGGGGGCCGGGGAGCTGTGTTTT.